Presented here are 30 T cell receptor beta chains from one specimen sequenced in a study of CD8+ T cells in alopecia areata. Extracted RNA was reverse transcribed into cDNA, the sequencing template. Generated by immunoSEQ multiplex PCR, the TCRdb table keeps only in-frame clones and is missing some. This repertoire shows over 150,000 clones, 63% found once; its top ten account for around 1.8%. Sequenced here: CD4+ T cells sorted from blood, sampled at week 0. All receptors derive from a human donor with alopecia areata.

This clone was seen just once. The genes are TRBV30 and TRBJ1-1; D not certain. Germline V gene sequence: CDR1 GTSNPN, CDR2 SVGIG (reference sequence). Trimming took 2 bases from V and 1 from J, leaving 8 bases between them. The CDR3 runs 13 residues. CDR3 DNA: TGTGCCTGGAGTAGGAGACAGAACACTGAAGCTTTCTTT. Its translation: CAWSRRQNTEAFF.

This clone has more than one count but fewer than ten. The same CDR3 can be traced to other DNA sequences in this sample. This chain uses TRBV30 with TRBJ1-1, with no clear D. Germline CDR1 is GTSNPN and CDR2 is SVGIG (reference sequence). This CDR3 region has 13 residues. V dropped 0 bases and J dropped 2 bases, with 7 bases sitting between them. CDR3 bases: TGTGCCTGGAGTGTACAGAGCAACACTGAAGCTTTCTTT. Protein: CAWSVQSNTEAFF.

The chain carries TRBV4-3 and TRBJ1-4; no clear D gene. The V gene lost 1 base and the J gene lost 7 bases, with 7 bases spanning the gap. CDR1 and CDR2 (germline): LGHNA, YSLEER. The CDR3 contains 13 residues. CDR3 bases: TGCGCCAGCAGCCAAGCATTCGGTGAAAAACTGTTTTTT. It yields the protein CASSQAFGEKLFF.

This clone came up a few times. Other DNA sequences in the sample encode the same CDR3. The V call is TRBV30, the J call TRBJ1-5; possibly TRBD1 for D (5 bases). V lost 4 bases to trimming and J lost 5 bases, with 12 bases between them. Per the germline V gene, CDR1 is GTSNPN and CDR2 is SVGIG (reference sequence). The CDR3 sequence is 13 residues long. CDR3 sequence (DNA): TGTGCCTGGACCGATCGGGGGGATCAGCCCCAGCATTTT. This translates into CAWTDRGDQPQHF.

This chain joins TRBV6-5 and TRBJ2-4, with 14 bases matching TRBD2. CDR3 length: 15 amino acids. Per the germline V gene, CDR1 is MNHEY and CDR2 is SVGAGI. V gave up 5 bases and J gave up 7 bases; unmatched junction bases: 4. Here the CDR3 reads CASSLRTSGGNIQYF. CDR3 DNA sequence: TGTGCCAGCAGTCTCCGGACTAGCGGGGGGAACATTCAGTACTTC.

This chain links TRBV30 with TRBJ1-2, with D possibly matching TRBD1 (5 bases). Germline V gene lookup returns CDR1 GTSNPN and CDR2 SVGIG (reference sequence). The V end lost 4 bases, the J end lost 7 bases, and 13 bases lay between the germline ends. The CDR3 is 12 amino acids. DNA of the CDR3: TGTGCCTGGACCCCGGAGAGGGGTGGCTACACCTTC. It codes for CAWTPERGGYTF.

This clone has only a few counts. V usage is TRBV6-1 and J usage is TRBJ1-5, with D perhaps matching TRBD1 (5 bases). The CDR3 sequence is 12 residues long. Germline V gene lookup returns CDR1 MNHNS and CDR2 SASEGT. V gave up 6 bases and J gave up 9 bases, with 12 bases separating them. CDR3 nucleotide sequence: TGTGCCAGCAGCAGGGACGCTCCGCCCCAGCATTTT. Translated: CASSRDAPPQHF.

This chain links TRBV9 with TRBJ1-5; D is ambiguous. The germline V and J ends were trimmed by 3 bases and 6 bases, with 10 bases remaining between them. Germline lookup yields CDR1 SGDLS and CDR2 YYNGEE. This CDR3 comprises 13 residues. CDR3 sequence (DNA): TGTGCCAGCAGCGAGGATGAGACTCAGCCCCAGCATTTT. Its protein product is CASSEDETQPQHF.

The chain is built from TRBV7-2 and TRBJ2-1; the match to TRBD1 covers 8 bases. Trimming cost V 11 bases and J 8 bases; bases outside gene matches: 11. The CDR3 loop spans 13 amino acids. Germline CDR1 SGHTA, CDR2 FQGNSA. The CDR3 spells CAGGTGDLHEQFF. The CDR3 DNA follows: TGTGCCGGGGGGACAGGTGATCTACATGAGCAGTTCTTC.

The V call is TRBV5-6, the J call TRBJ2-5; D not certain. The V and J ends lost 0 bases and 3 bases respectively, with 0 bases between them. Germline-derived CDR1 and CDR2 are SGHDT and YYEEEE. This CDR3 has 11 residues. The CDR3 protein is CASSLEETQYF. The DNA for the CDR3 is TGTGCCAGCAGCTTGGAAGAGACCCAGTACTTC.

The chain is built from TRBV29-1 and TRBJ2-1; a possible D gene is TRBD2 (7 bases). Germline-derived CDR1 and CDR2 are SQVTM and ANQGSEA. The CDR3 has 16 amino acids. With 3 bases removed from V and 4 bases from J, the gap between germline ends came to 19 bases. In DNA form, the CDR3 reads TGCAGCGTTGACCGCTCGCGGGGGCCGAGATACAATGAGCAGTTCTTC. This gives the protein CSVDRSRGPRYNEQFF.

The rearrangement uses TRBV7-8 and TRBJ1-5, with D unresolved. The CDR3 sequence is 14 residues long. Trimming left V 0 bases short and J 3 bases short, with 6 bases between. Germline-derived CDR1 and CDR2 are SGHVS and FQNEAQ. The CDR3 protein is CASSLAGDNQPQHF. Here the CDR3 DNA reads TGTGCCAGCAGCTTAGCGGGAGACAATCAGCCCCAGCATTTT.

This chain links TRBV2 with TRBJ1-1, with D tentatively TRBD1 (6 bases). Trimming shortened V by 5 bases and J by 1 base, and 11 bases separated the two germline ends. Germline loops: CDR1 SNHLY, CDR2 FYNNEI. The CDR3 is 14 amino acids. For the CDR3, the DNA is TGTGCCAGCAGTTGGGCAGGGGCGAACACTGAAGCTTTCTTT. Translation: CASSWAGANTEAFF.

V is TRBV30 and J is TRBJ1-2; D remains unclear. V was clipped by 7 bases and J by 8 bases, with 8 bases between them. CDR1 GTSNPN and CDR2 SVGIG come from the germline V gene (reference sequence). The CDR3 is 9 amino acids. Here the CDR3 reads CASPWGYTF. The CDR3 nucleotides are TGTGCCTCCCCCTGGGGCTACACCTTC.

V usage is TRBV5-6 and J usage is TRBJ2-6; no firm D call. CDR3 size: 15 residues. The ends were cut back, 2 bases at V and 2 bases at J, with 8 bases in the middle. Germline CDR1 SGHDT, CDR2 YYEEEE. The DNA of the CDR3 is TGTGCCAGCAGCTTCCCTTTTGCTGGGGCCAACGTCCTGACTTTC. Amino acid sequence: CASSFPFAGANVLTF.

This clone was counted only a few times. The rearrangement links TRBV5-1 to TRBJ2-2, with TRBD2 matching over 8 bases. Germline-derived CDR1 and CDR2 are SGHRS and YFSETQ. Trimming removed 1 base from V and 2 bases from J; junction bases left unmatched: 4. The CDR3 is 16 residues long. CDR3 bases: TGCGCCAGCAGCTTGAGCAGCGGGGGAAACACCGGGGAGCTGTTTTTT. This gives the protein CASSLSSGGNTGELFF.

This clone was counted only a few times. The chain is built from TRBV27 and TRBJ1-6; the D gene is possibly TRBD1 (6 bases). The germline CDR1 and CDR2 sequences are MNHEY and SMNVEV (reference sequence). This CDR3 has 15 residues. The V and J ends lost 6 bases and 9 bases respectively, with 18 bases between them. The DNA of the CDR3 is TGTGCCAGCAGCAAAATCACAGGGACGGGTTCACCCCTCCACTTT. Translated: CASSKITGTGSPLHF.

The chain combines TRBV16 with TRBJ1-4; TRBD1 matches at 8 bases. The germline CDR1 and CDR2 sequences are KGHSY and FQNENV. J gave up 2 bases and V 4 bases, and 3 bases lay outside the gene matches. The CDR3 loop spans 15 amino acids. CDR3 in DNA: TGTGCCAGCAGCCTACGACAGGGGACTAATGAAAAACTGTTTTTT. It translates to CASSLRQGTNEKLFF.

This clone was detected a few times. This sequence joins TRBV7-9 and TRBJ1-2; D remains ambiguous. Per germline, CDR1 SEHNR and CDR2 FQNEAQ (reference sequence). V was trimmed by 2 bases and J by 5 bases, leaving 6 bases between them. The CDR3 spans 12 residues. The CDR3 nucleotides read TGTGCCAGCAGCTTACGGACGTATGGCTACACCTTC. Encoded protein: CASSLRTYGYTF.

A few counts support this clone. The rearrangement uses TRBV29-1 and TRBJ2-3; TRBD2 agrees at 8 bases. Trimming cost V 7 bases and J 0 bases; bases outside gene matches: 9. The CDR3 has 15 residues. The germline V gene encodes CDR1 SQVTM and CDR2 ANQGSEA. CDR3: CSASGGRPSTDTQYF. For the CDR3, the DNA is TGCAGCGCCAGCGGGGGACGACCTAGCACAGATACGCAGTATTTT.

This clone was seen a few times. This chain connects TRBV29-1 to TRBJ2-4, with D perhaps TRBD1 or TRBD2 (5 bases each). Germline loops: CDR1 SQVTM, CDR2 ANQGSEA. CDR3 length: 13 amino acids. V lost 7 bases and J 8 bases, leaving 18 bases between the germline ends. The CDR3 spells CSAKGAAGDIQYF. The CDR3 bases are TGCAGCGCCAAAGGGGCGGCCGGGGACATTCAGTACTTC.

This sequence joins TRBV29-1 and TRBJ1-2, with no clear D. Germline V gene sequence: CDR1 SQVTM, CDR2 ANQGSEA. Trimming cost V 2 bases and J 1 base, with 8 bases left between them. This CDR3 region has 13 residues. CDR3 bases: TGCAGCGTTGAAATGGGTAATAACTATGGCTACACCTTC. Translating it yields CSVEMGNNYGYTF.

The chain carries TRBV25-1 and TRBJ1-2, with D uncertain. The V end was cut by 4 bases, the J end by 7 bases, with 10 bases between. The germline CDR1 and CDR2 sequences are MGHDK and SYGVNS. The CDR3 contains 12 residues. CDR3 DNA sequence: TGTGCCAGCAGTGTGACTGTATTTGGCTACACCTTC. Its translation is CASSVTVFGYTF.

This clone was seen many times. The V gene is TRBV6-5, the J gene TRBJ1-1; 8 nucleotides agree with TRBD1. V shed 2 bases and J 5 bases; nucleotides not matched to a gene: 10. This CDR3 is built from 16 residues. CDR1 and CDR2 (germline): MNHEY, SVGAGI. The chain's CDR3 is CASSYRGQGHGTEAFF. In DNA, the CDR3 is TGTGCCAGCAGTTACCGAGGACAGGGCCACGGAACTGAAGCTTTCTTT.

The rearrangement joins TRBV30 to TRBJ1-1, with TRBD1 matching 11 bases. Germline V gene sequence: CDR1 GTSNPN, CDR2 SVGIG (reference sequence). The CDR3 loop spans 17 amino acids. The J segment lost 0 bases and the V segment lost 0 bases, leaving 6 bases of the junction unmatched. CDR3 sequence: CAWSVWDRGVVNTEAFF. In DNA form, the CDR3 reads TGTGCCTGGAGTGTATGGGACAGGGGGGTAGTGAACACTGAAGCTTTCTTT. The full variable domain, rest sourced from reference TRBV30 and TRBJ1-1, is SQTIHQWPATLVQPVGSPLSLECTVEGTSNPNLYWYRQAAGRGLQLLFYSVGIGQISSEVPQNLSASRPQDRQFILSSKKLLLSDSGFYLCAWSVWDRGVVNTEAFFGQGTRLTVV.

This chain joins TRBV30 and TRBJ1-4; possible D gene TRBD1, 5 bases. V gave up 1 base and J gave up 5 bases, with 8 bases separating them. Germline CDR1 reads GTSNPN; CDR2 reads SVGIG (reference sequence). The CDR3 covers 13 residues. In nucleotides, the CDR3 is TGTGCCTGGAGTGCCGGGGCAAATGAAAAACTGTTTTTT. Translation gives CAWSAGANEKLFF. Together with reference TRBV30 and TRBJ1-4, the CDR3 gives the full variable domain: SQTIHQWPATLVQPVGSPLSLECTVEGTSNPNLYWYRQAAGRGLQLLFYSVGIGQISSEVPQNLSASRPQDRQFILSSKKLLLSDSGFYLCAWSAGANEKLFFGSGTQLSVL.

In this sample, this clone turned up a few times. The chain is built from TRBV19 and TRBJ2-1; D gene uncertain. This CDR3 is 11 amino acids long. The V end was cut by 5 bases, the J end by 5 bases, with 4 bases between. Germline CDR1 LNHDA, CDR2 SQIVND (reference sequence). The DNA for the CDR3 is TGTGCCAGTAGTGTTCACAATGAGCAGTTCTTC. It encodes CASSVHNEQFF.

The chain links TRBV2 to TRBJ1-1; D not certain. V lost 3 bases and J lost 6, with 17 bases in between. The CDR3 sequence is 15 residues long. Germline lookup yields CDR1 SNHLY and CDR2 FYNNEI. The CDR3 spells CASSETAGVSAEAFF. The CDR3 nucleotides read TGTGCCAGCAGTGAGACGGCCGGCGTTAGCGCTGAAGCTTTCTTT.

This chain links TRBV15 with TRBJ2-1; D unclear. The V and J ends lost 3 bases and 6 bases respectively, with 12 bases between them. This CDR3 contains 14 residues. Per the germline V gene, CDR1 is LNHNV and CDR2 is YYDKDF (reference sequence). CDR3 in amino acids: CATSSMDRRNEQFF. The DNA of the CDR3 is TGTGCCACCAGCAGCATGGACCGCCGCAATGAGCAGTTCTTC.

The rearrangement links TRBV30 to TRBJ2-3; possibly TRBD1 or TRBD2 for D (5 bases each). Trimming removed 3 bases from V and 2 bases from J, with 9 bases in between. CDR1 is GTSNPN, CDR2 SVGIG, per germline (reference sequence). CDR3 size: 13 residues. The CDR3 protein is CAWRRDHTDTQYF. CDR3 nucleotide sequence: TGTGCCTGGAGAAGGGACCACACAGATACGCAGTATTTT.